The T cell receptor beta chain under discussion was sequenced for a study of vaccination effects on CD4 cells after COVID-19. The V gene end was trimmed by 2 bases and the J gene end by 0 bases; junction bases not matched to a gene: 6. The CDR3 extends over 17 amino acids. Germline V gene lookup returns CDR1 SEHNR and CDR2 FQNEAQ (reference sequence). TCRdb's table, derived via immunoSEQ multiplex PCR, lists solely in-frame clones and lacks some. The table has 20,000 or so clones, roughly four fifths seen once. Viral peptide pools were used in the ViraFEST assay to expand antigen-specific CD4+ T cells, and sequencing came afterward. Following an approximately eleven-day culture, CD4+ T cells were purified. Each participant was given two doses of one vaccine (BNT162b2 or mRNA-1273). A note on this clone: What it binds is unknown.

This clonotype was obtained from a human donor who received a COVID-19 vaccine. V and J are TRBV7-9 and TRBJ1-1; 10 nucleotides line up with TRBD1. Sample: CD4+ T cells from PBMCs cultured with HCoV-229E spike peptides, taken after COVID-19 vaccination. CDR3 loop: CASSLPRTGGLNTEAFF. The CDR3, as DNA: TGTGCCAGCAGCTTACCCAGGACAGGGGGATTGAACACTGAAGCTTTCTTT.